The source of this T cell receptor (beta chain) is a study of spatial heterogeneity in lung cancer. TCRdb analysed the 5' RACE reads with MiXCR anew, one entry per CDR3 protein. The profile shows approximately 8,000 distinct CDR3 sequences, about 8% of them singletons. The time point: sample taken at primary tumor resection. Ten or more counts support this clonotype. The antigen remains unidentified. One junction end does not reproduce the germline sequence, and a read error may be involved. Broader study findings: Among tumor T cells, estimated coverage was roughly 7% for alpha chains and about 13% for beta chains. Ubiquitous and regional nonsynonymous mutations were each tracked by the matching count of ubiquitous or regional expanded TCRs. Mutation counts in tumors were tracked by counts of expanded intratumoral alpha and beta TCRs.

This sequence originates from a male donor with early-stage non-small cell lung cancer. The material was lung tumor tissue, obtained at surgery.

This CDR3 is CARRSYNEQFF. The CDR3 DNA is TGTGCCAGGAGATCCTACAATGAGCAGTTCTTC. The V and J genes are TRBV30 and TRBJ2-1; D remains ambiguous. The CDR3 is 11 amino acids. CDR1 and CDR2 (germline): GTSNPN, SVGIG (reference sequence).